The clone carrying this TCR beta chain showed up just once. Its matching antigen is unknown. Libraries were prepared by immunoSEQ multiplex PCR; TCRdb keeps only in-frame clonotypes and omits some of them. This table has more than 2 million clones, about 95% appearing once. The data were taken from a study of shared clonotypes between healthy human individuals. About the study: Ranging from 18 to 49 in age, donors were two women and a few men. Three plates were used per donor for CD4 naive, three for CD4 memory, two for CD8 naive and one for CD8 memory.

Germline loops: CDR1 SGHTA, CDR2 FQGNSA. The CDR3 runs 17 residues. The V gene end was trimmed by 10 bases and the J gene end by 4 bases; junction bases not matched to a gene: 20. As defined, naive CD8 cells were CD45RO-negative and positively selected for CCR7, with terminally differentiated effector memory CD45RA+ cells excluded. Findings and caveats of the study: Collection of samples was limited to blood; tissue repertoires likely differ. Relative to clonotypes present in all four donors, those not shared had lower generation probabilities.

The receptor's source is a man aged 18 to 29 in good health. The genes are TRBV7-2 and TRBJ2-5; 8 nucleotides agree with TRBD1. Sequenced input: naive CD8+ T cells sorted from blood. The CDR3 here is CAILGGPTGDGLETQYF. DNA of the CDR3: TGTGCCATCCTAGGGGGCCCGACAGGGGATGGGTTAGAGACCCAGTACTTC.